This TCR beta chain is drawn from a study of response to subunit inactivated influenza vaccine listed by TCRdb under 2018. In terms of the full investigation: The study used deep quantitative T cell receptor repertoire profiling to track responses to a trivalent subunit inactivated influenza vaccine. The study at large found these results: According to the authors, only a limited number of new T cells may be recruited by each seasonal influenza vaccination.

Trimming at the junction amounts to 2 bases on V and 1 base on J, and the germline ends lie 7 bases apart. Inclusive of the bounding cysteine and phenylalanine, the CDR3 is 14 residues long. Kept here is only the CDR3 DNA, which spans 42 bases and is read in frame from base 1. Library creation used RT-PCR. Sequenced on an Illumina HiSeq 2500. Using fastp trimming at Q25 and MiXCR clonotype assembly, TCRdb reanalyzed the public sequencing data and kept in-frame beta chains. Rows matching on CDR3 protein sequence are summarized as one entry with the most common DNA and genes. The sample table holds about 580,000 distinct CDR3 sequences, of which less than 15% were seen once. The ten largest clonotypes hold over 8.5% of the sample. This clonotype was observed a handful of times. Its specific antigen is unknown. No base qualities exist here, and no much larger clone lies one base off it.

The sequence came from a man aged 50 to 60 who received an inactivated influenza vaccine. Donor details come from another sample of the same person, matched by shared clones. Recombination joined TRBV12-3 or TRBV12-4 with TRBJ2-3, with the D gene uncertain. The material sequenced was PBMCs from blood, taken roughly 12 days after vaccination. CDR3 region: CASSLRPRTDTQYF. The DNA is TGTGCCAGCAGTTTAAGGCCTCGCACAGATACGCAGTATTTT.